The sequence of this T cell receptor beta chain was determined in a study of T cell responses to AZD1222 COVID-19 vaccine. Sequencing was performed with immunoSEQ multiplex PCR; in TCRdb, only in-frame clones are kept and a portion is missing. The sample records 84,000 or so clones, around 89% being singletons. CDR3 size: 13 residues. Per the germline V gene, CDR1 is SQVTM and CDR2 is ANQGSEA. V shed 4 bases and J shed 2 bases, with 11 bases lying between them. Sequenced here: peripheral blood, sampled on day 0 of AZD1222 vaccination. This sequence was found in an adult in good health. V usage is TRBV29-1 and J usage is TRBJ1-2, with D possibly TRBD1 on 6 matching bases. In DNA, the CDR3 is TGCAGCGTTGTAAGGCAGGGGAACTATGGCTACACCTTC. It specifies CSVVRQGNYGYTF.